A selection of T cell receptor beta chains follows, all from one sample in a study of vaccination effects on CD4 cells after COVID-19. For these receptors, no antigen is known. Data came from immunoSEQ multiplex PCR; TCRdb stores just in-frame clones and leaves some out. The table includes about 66,000 clones, around 85% detected once. Sequencing was performed on CD4+ T cells from PBMCs cultured without peptide, taken after COVID-19 vaccination. Receptors originate from a human donor who received a COVID-19 vaccine. CDR3s include the opening cysteine and the closing phenylalanine or tryptophan. A D gene is named only where the DNA matches it firmly. Clone size is stated in some rows and not others, as once, few, many or a class when expanded.

J gene	D gene	clone size	V gene	CDR3 protein	CDR3 DNA
TRBJ1-2	.	.	TRBV3-1/TRBV3-2	CASSQEGRAGLKSYGYTF	TGTGCCAGCAGCCAAGAAGGGCGGGCGGGCCTAAAGAGCTATGGCTACACCTTC
TRBJ2-4	TRBD1	few	TRBV5-1	CASSLEGQGAHNQYF	TGCGCCAGCAGCTTGGAAGGCCAGGGGGCCCACAATCAGTACTTC
TRBJ1-1	TRBD1	once	TRBV12-3/TRBV12-4	CASSKDRGTFF	TGTGCCAGCAGTAAAGACAGGGGAACTTTCTTT
TRBJ1-2	.	.	TRBV4-1	CASSPGTAGYTF	TGCGCCAGCAGCCCTGGGACCGCTGGCTACACCTTC
TRBJ2-5	TRBD2	.	TRBV5-1	CASSLAGARQETQYF	TGCGCCAGCAGCCTAGCGGGGGCCAGACAAGAGACCCAGTACTTC
TRBJ2-6	.	.	TRBV6-5	CASRVPGANVLTF	TGTGCCAGCAGGGTTCCTGGGGCCAACGTCCTGACTTTC
TRBJ2-3	TRBD2	.	TRBV5-1	CASSYGLAGGPDTQYF	TGCGCCAGCAGCTATGGACTAGCGGGGGGGCCCGATACGCAGTATTTT
TRBJ1-6	.	few	TRBV15	CATSRDPENSPLHF	TGTGCCACCAGCAGAGATCCCGAGAATTCACCCCTCCACTTT
TRBJ1-5	.	.	TRBV9	CASSAEGRSYQPQHF	TGTGCCAGCAGCGCCGAGGGGAGGAGCTATCAGCCCCAGCATTTT
TRBJ1-1	TRBD1	.	TRBV7-2	CASSLLRQGAFF	TGTGCCAGCAGCTTATTGAGACAGGGTGCTTTCTTT
TRBJ1-3	.	.	TRBV19	CASSIAGNTIYF	TGTGCCAGTAGTATCGCTGGAAACACCATATATTTT
TRBJ2-2	.	.	TRBV21-1	CASSKPGGEPGDGELFF	TGTGCCAGCAGCAAACCAGGCGGGGAGCCTGGAGACGGGGAGCTGTTTTTT
TRBJ1-2	.	.	TRBV5-1	CASSLEGGGGYTF	TGCGCCAGCAGCTTAGAGGGGGGAGGTGGCTACACCTTC
TRBJ2-4	.	once	TRBV7-2	CASSPGAGWDIQYF	TGTGCCAGCAGTCCCGGGGCAGGGTGGGACATTCAGTACTTC
TRBJ2-2	.	once	TRBV4-1	CASSQDPRGNTGELFF	TGCGCCAGCAGCCAAGATCCCAGGGGGAACACCGGGGAGCTGTTTTTT
TRBJ1-1	.	few	TRBV7-8	CASSLDGLNTEAFF	TGTGCCAGCAGCTTAGACGGGTTGAACACTGAAGCTTTCTTT
TRBJ1-5	.	.	TRBV7-2	CASSLMGGTNQPQHF	TGTGCCAGCAGCTTAATGGGGGGAACTAATCAGCCCCAGCATTTT
TRBJ1-5	.	.	TRBV5-5	CASSPIGSSNQPQHF	TGTGCCAGCAGCCCGATTGGGTCTAGCAATCAGCCCCAGCATTTT
TRBJ2-3	TRBD1	.	TRBV15	CATSGISGQGRDTQYF	TGTGCCACCAGCGGGATATCGGGACAGGGGAGGGATACGCAGTATTTT
TRBJ1-4	TRBD1	.	TRBV30	CAWKTGAGSEKLFF	TGTGCCTGGAAAACAGGGGCTGGGAGTGAAAAACTGTTTTTT
TRBJ2-1	TRBD1	.	TRBV5-1	CASSTGQSYNEQFF	TGCGCCAGCAGCACGGGACAGTCTTACAATGAGCAGTTCTTC
TRBJ2-5	TRBD2	.	TRBV5-6	CASSRAAGTKTQYF	TGTGCCAGCAGCCGTGCCGCTGGGACTAAGACCCAGTACTTC
TRBJ2-6	.	.	TRBV9	CASKDRNWVSRSGANVLTF	TGTGCCAGCAAAGATAGAAACTGGGTCAGTCGCTCTGGGGCCAACGTCCTGACTTTC
TRBJ2-1	TRBD1	.	TRBV7-3	CASSSQTGKGNEQFF	TGTGCCAGCAGCTCACAGACAGGGAAAGGCAATGAGCAGTTCTTC
TRBJ2-3	.	.	TRBV12-3/TRBV12-4	CASSFGVRDTQYF	TGTGCCAGCAGTTTTGGGGTTAGGGATACGCAGTATTTT
TRBJ2-1	.	.	TRBV6-2/TRBV6-3	CASSFWVAAKLSSNEQFF	TGTGCCAGCAGTTTCTGGGTAGCGGCTAAACTATCAAGCAATGAGCAGTTCTTC
TRBJ1-2	.	few	TRBV19	CASSIPAQGPRGYTF	TGTGCCAGTAGTATCCCCGCCCAGGGCCCGCGTGGCTACACCTTC
TRBJ1-5	.	.	TRBV28	CASRRGNQPQHF	TGTGCCAGCAGAAGGGGCAATCAGCCCCAGCATTTT